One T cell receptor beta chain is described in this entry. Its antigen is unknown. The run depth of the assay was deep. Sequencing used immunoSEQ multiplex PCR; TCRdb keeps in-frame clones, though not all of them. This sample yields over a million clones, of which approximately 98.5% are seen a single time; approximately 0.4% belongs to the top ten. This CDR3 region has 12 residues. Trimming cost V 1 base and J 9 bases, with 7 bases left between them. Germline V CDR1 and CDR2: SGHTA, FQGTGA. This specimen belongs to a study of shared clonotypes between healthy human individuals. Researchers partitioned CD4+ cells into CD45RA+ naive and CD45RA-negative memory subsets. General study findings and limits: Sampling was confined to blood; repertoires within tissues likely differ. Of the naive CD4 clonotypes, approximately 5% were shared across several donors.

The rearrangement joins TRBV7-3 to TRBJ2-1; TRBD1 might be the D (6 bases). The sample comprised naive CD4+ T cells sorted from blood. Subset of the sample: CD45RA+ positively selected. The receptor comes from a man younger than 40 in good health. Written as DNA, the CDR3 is TGTGCCAGCAGCTTAATGGGGGCTGAGCAGTTCTTC. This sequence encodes CASSLMGAEQFF. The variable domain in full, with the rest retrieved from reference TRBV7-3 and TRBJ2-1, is GAGVSQTPSNKVTEKGKYVELRCDPISGHTALYWYRQSLGQGPEFLIYFQGTGAADDSGLPNDRFFAVRPEGSVSTLKIQRTERGDSAVYLCASSLMGAEQFFGPGTRLTVL.